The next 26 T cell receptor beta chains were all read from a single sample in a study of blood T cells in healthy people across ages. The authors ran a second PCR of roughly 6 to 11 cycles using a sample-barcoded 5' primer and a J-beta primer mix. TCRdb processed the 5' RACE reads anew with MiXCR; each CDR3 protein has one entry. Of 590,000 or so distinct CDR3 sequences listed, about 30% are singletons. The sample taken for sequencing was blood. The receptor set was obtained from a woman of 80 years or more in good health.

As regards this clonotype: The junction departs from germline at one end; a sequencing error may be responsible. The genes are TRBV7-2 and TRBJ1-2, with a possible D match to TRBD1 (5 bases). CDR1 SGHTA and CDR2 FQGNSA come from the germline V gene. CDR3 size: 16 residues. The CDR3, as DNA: TGTGCCAGCAGCTTAGTACAGGCCGATCCGGTTTATGGCCACACCTTC. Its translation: CASSLVQADPVYGHTF.

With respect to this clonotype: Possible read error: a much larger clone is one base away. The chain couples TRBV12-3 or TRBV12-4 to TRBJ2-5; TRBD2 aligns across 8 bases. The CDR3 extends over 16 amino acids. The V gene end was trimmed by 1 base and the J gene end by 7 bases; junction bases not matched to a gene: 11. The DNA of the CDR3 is TGTGCCAGCAGTTTAGGCCAGGGGACTAGTTTCGCGACCCAGTACTTC. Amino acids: CASSLGQGTSFATQYF.

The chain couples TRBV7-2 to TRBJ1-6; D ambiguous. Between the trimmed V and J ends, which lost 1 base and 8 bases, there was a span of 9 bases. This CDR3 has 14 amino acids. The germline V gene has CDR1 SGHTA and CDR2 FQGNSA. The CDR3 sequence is CTSSLEVRDSPLHF. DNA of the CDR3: TGTACCAGCAGCTTAGAAGTCAGAGATTCACCCCTCCACTTT.

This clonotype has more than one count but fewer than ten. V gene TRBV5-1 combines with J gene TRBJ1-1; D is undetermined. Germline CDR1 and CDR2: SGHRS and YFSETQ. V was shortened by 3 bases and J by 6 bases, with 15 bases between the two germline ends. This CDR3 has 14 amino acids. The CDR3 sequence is CASSSSISSAEAFF. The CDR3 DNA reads TGCGCCAGCAGCTCCTCGATCTCTAGCGCTGAAGCTTTCTTT.

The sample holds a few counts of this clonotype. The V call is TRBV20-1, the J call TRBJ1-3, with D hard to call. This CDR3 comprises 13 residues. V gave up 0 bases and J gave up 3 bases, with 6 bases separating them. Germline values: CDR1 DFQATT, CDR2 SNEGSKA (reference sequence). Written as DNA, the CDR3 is TGCAGTGCTAGAGACGGTGATGGAAACACCATATATTTT. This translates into CSARDGDGNTIYF.

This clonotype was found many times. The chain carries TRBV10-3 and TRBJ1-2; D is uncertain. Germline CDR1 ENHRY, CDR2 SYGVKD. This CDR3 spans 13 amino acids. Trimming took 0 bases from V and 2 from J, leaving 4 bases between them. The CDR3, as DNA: TGTGCCATCAGTGAGTCTGAGAACTATGGCTACACCTTC. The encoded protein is CAISESENYGYTF.

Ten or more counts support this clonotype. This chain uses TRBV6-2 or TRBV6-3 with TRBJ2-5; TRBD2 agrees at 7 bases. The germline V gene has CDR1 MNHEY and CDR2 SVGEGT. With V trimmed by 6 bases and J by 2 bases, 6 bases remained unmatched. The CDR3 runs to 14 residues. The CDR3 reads CASSPLSGQETQYF. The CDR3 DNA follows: TGTGCCAGCAGCCCACTTAGCGGGCAAGAGACCCAGTACTTC.

CDR3 region: CASSYYGTHSETQYF. The CDR3 coding sequence is TGTGCCAGCAGTTACTATGGGACCCATTCGGAGACCCAGTACTTC. The gene calls are TRBV6-6 and TRBJ2-5, with D perhaps assigned TRBD1 or TRBD2 (5 bases each). CDR3 length equals 15 residues. Per the germline V gene, CDR1 is MNHNY and CDR2 is SVGAGI (reference sequence). Trimming stripped 1 base from V and 5 bases from J, with 14 bases between.

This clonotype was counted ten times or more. CDR3 DNA sequence: TGTGCCAGCAGCCAAGGGGGAGAGCAGTACTTC. Its protein is CASSQGGEQYF. The rearrangement uses TRBV3-1 and TRBJ2-7; D is unclear. Germline V lookup: CDR1 LGHDT, CDR2 YNNKEL (reference sequence). Trimming removed 1 base from V and 7 bases from J, with 5 bases in between. This CDR3 spans 11 amino acids.

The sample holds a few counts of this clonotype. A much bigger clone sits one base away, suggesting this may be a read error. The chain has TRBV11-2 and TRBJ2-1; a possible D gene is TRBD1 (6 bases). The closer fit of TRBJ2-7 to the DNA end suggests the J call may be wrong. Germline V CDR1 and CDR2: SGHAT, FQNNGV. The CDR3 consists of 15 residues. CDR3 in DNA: TGTGCCAGCAGCTCACAGGGTCAGACCTACAATGAGCAGTACTTC. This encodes CASSSQGQTYNEQYF.

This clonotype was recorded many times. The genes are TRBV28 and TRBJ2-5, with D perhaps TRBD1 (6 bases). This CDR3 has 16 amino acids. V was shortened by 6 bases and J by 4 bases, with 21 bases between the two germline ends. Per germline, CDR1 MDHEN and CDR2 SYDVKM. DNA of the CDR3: TGTGCCAGCAGCCCCACGCTGCAGGGGAAGGGAGAGACCCAGTACTTC. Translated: CASSPTLQGKGETQYF.

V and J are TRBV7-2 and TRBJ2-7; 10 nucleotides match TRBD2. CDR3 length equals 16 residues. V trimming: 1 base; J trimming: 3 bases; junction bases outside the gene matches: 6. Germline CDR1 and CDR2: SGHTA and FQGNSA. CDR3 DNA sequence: TGTGCCAGCAGCTTAGGACAATCTAGCGGGGGCTACGAGCAGTACTTC. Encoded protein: CASSLGQSSGGYEQYF.

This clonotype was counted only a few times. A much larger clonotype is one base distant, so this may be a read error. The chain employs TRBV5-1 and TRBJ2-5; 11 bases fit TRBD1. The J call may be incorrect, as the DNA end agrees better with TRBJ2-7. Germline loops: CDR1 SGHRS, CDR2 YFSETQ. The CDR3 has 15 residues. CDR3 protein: CAGSRRTGGSYEQYF. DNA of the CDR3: TGCGCCGGCAGCAGGAGGACAGGGGGCTCTTACGAGCAGTACTTC.

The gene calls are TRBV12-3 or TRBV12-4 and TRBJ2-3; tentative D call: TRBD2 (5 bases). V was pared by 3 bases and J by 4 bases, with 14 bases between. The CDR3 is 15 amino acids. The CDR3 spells CASSLRAIESDTQYF. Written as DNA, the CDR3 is TGTGCCAGCAGTTTGAGGGCCATTGAGTCAGATACGCAGTATTTT.

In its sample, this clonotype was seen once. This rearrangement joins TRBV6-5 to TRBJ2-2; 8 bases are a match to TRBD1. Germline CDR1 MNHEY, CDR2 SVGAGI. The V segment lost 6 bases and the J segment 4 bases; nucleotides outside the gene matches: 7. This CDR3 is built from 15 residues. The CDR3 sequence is CASRPRTGITGELFF. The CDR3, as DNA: TGTGCCAGCAGGCCTAGGACAGGGATCACCGGGGAGCTGTTTTTT.

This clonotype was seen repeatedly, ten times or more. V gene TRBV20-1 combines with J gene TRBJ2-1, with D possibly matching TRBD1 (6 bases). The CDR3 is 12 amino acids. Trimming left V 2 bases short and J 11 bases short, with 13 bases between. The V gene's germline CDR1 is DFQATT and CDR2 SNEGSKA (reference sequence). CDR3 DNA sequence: TGCAGTGCTAGACCCATCGACAGGAAGCAGTTCTTC. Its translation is CSARPIDRKQFF.

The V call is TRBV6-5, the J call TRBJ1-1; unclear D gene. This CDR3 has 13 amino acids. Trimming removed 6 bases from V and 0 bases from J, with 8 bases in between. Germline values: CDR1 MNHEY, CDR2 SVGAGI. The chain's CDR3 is CASRYGLNTEAFF. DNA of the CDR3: TGTGCCAGCAGATACGGGCTGAACACTGAAGCTTTCTTT.

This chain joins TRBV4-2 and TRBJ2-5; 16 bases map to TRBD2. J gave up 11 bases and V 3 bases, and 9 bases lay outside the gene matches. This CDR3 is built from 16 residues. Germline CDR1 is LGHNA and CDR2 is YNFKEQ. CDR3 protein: CASSQGTSGGDNEQYF. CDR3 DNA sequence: TGTGCCAGCAGCCAGGGGACTAGCGGGGGGGACAATGAGCAGTACTTC.

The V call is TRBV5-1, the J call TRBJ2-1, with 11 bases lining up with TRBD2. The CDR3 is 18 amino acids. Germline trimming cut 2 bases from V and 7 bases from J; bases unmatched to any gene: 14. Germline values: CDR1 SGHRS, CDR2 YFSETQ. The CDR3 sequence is CASSLSGSGGAGRNEQFF. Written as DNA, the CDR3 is TGCGCCAGCAGCTTATCAGGTAGCGGGGGGGCCGGGCGGAATGAGCAGTTCTTC.

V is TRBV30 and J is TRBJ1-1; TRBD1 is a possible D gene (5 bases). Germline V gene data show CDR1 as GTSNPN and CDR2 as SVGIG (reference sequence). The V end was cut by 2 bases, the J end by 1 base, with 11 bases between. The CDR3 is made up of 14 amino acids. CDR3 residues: CAWSLGTENTEAFF. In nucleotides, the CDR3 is TGTGCCTGGAGTCTGGGGACGGAGAACACTGAAGCTTTCTTT.

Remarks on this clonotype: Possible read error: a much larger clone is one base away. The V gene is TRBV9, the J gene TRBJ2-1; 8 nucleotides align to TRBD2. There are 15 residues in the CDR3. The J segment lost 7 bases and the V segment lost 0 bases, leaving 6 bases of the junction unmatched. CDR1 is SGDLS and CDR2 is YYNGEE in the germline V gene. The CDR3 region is CASSVDGGAGNEQFF. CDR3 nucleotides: TGTGCCAGCAGCGTAGACGGGGGGGCCGGGAATGAGCAGTTCTTC.

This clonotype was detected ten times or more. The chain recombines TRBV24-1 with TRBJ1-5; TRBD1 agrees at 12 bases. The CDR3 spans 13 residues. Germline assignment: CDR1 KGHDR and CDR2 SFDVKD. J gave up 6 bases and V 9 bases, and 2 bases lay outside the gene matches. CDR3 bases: TGTGCCACCGGGACAGGGGGCCGTCAGCCCCAGCATTTT. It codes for CATGTGGRQPQHF.

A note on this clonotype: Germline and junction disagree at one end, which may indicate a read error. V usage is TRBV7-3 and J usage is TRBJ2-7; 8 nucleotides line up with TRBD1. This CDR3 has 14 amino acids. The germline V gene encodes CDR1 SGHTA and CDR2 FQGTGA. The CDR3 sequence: CAGSPGTGVCEQYF. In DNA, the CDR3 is TGTGCCGGCAGCCCCGGGACAGGAGTATGCGAGCAGTACTTC. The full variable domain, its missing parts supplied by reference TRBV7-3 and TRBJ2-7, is GAGVSQTPSNKVTEKGKYVELRCDPISGHTALYWYRQSLGQGPEFLIYFQGTGAADDSGLPNDRFFAVRPEGSVSTLKIQRTERGDSAVYLCAGSPGTGVCEQYFGPGTRLTVT.

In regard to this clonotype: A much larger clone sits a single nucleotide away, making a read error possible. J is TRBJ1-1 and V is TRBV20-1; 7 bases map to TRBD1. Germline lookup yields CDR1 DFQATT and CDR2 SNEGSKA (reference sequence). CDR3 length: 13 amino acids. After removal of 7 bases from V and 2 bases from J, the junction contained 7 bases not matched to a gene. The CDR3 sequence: CSGEGQRNTEAFF. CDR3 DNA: TGCAGTGGGGAGGGACAGAGAAACACTGAAGCTTTCTTT.

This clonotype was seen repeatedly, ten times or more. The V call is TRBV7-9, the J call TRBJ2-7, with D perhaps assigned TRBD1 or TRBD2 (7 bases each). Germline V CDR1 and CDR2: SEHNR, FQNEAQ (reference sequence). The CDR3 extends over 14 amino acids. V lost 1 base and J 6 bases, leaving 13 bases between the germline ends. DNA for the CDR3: TGTGCCAGCAGCTTAGACGGGGGGACAGCCGAGCAGTACTTC. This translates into CASSLDGGTAEQYF.

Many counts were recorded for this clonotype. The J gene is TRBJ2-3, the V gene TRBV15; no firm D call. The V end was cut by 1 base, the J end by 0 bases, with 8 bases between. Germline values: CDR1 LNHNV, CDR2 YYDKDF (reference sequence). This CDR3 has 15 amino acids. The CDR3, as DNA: TGTGCCACCAGCAGAGCAGGACCTAGCACAGATACGCAGTATTTT. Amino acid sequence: CATSRAGPSTDTQYF.